These 11 T cell receptor beta chains came from one sample sequenced in a study of T cell responses to AZD1222 COVID-19 vaccine. Profiling relied on immunoSEQ multiplex PCR, and the TCRdb table lists in-frame clones only, not all of them. This sample yields 200,000 to 250,000 clones, of which more than 85% are seen a single time; about 1% belongs to the top ten. Here the sequenced sample was peripheral blood, taken on day 0 of MenACWY control vaccination. These receptors were obtained from an adult in good health.

The chain links TRBV12-5 to TRBJ1-6; D remains ambiguous. The CDR3 extends over 12 amino acids. The germline CDR1 and CDR2 sequences are LGHNT and FRNRAP. The germline V and J ends were trimmed by 0 bases and 11 bases, with 5 bases remaining between them. The CDR3 reads CASGLVFPPLHF. As DNA, the CDR3 is TGTGCTAGTGGTTTGGTTTTCCCACCCCTCCACTTT. The whole variable domain, filled in from reference TRBV12-5 and TRBJ1-6, reads DARVTQTPRHKVTEMGQEVTMRCQPILGHNTVFWYRQTMMQGLELLAYFRNRAPLDDSGMPKDRFSAEMPDATLATLKIQPSEPRDSAVYFCASGLVFPPLHFGNGTRLTVT.

This clone has only a few counts. The chain carries TRBV27 and TRBJ2-7, with unresolved D. Germline V gene data show CDR1 as MNHEY and CDR2 as SMNVEV (reference sequence). This CDR3 has 14 amino acids. V gave up 8 bases and J gave up 6 bases, with 20 bases separating them. This chain's CDR3 is CASRPDAYYGEQYF. CDR3 bases: TGTGCCAGCCGCCCGGACGCTTATTACGGCGAGCAGTACTTC.

The chain's CDR3 is CATSTQRATNEKLFF. In DNA, the CDR3 is TGTGCCACCAGCACCCAGCGAGCAACTAATGAAAAACTGTTTTTT. This chain joins TRBV15 and TRBJ1-4; D unclear. The CDR3 totals 15 residues. V lost 4 bases and J 0 bases, leaving 9 bases between the germline ends. From germline, CDR1 is LNHNV and CDR2 YYDKDF (reference sequence).

V usage is TRBV6-2 or TRBV6-3 and J usage is TRBJ1-5, with 9 positions matching TRBD1. With V trimmed by 6 bases and J by 3 bases, 6 bases remained unmatched. Germline-derived CDR1 and CDR2 are MNHEY and SVGEGT. The CDR3 extends over 15 amino acids. CDR3 residues: CASSRTGGYNQPQHF. The CDR3 DNA reads as TGTGCCAGCAGCCGAACAGGGGGCTACAATCAGCCCCAGCATTTT.

The chain uses TRBV7-2 and TRBJ1-3, with TRBD1 identical over 10 bases. V was clipped by 3 bases and J by 6 bases; unmatched bases: 11. The CDR3 runs to 17 residues. CDR1 is SGHTA and CDR2 is FQGNSA in the germline V gene. The CDR3 sequence is CASSLGTGVGGQNTIYF. The DNA of the CDR3 is TGTGCCAGCAGCTTGGGGACAGGGGTAGGAGGACAAAACACCATATATTTT.

The chain joins TRBV3-1 (or the pseudogene TRBV3-2) to TRBJ1-1; no clear D gene. Germline loops: CDR1 LGHDT, CDR2 YNNKEL (reference sequence). There are 14 residues in the CDR3. V was cut by 2 bases and J by 5 bases, with 12 bases left in between. The CDR3 here is CASSQITGITEAFF. The CDR3 bases are TGTGCCAGCAGCCAAATAACGGGGATAACTGAAGCTTTCTTT.

The chain is built from TRBV3-1 (or the pseudogene TRBV3-2) and TRBJ2-5; D uncertain. Trimming removed 2 bases at V and 7 bases at J, with 5 bases between. This CDR3 spans 11 amino acids. CDR1 and CDR2 (germline): LGHDT, YNNKEL (reference sequence). The DNA of the CDR3 is TGTGCCAGCAGCCAATTTAGGACCCAGTACTTC. Translation gives CASSQFRTQYF.

This clone showed up just a few times. This chain joins TRBV10-3 and TRBJ2-7, with a possible D match to TRBD1 (6 bases). Germline V gene sequence: CDR1 ENHRY, CDR2 SYGVKD. V was pared by 3 bases and J by 7 bases, with 13 bases between. This CDR3 has 13 amino acids. The CDR3 here is CAISEQGWGEQYF. The CDR3 DNA sequence: TGTGCCATCAGTGAACAGGGATGGGGTGAGCAGTACTTC.

The rearrangement links TRBV5-1 to TRBJ2-4; 10 nucleotides line up with TRBD2. The V and J ends lost 0 bases and 12 bases, in that order; junction bases with no gene match: 6. There are 14 residues in the CDR3. Germline CDR1 SGHRS, CDR2 YFSETQ. CDR3 residues: CASSLVASGGTQYF. The CDR3 DNA is TGCGCCAGCAGCTTGGTGGCTAGCGGGGGTACTCAGTACTTC.

This chain connects TRBV5-1 to TRBJ2-3; tentatively, D is TRBD2 (7 bases). V was pared by 4 bases and J by 2 bases, with 14 bases between. Germline CDR1 and CDR2: SGHRS and YFSETQ. The CDR3 extends over 15 amino acids. The CDR3 loop is CASSGRGGVTDTQYF. The CDR3 DNA follows: TGCGCCAGCAGCGGAAGGGGGGGTGTCACAGATACGCAGTATTTT. Based on the CDR3 plus reference TRBV5-1 and TRBJ2-3, the full variable domain is KAGVTQTPRYLIKTRGQQVTLSCSPISGHRSVSWYQQTPGQGLQFLFEYFSETQRNKGNFPGRFSGRQFSNSRSEMNVSTLELGDSALYLCASSGRGGVTDTQYFGPGTRLTVL.

The chain is built from TRBV19 and TRBJ2-3; D possibly uses TRBD1 or TRBD2 (6 bases each). The CDR3 extends over 16 amino acids. CDR1 is LNHDA and CDR2 is SQIVND in the germline V gene (reference sequence). The V and J ends lost 6 bases and 2 bases respectively, with 18 bases between them. CDR3 loop: CASRGGSPTYTDTQYF. In DNA, the CDR3 is TGTGCCAGTAGGGGGGGCAGTCCCACCTACACAGATACGCAGTATTTT. The full variable domain, completed using reference TRBV19 and TRBJ2-3, is DGGITQSPKYLFRKEGQNVTLSCEQNLNHDAMYWYRQDPGQGLRLIYYSQIVNDFQKGDIAEGYSVSREKKESFPLTVTSAQKNPTAFYLCASRGGSPTYTDTQYFGPGTRLTVL.